What follows is one T cell receptor beta chain and its context. This sample was included in a study of blood T cell repertoires in COVID-19. Background on the study: Donors in the United States, Italy and Spain gave samples during acute or convalescent COVID-19.

There are 16 residues in the CDR3. The ends lost 4 bases at V and 2 bases at J; junction bases unmatched: 4. Germline values: CDR1 KGHSH, CDR2 LQKENI. Seattle patient enrollment occurred during active infection, with longitudinal follow-up thereafter. As originally analysed: Reference gene primers were amplified, and this amplification served to estimate nucleated cell counts. Only in-frame clones appear in the TCRdb table, and some are missing; sequencing was by immunoSEQ multiplex PCR. The V and J calls and clone size come from that table; D and trimming were worked out from the DNA. This sample has approximately 110,000 clones, with approximately 89% found just once.

The clonotype was recovered from a woman at least 80 years old with COVID-19, enrolled during active disease. Source material: peripheral blood. The chain carries TRBV18 and TRBJ2-7, with 14 bases lining up with TRBD2. CDR3 nucleotides: TGTGCCAGCTCACGAGGGACTAGCGGGAGTACCTACGAGCAGTACTTC. Protein product: CASSRGTSGSTYEQYF.